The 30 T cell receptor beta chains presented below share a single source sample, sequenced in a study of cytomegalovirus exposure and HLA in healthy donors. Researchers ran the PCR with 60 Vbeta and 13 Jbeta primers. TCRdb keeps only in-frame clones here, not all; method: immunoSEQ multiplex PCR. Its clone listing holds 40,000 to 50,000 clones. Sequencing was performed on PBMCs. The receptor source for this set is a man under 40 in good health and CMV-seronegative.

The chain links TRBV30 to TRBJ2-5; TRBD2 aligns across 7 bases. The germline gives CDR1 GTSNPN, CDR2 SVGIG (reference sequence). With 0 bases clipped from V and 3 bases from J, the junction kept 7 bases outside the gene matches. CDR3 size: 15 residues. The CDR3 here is CAWSVPSGFKETQYF. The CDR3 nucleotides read TGTGCCTGGAGTGTACCTAGCGGTTTCAAAGAGACCCAGTACTTC.

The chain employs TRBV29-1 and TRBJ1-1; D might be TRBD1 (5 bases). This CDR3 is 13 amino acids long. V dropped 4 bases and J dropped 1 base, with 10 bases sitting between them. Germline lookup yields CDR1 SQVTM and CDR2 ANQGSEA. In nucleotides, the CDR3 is TGCAGCGTTGTGGGGGGTAGGAACACTGAAGCTTTCTTT. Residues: CSVVGGRNTEAFF.

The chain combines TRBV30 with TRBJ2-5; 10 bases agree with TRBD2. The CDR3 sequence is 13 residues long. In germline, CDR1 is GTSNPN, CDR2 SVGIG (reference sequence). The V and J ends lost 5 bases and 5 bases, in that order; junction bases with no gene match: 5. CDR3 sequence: CAWLAGVGETQYF. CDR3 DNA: TGTGCCTGGCTAGCGGGAGTGGGGGAGACCCAGTACTTC.

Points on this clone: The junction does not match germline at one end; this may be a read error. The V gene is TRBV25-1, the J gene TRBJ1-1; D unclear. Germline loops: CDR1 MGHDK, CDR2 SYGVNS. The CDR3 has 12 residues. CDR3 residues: CASSGLLTEDFF. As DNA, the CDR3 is TGTGCCAGCAGTGGCTTACTCACTGAAGATTTCTTT.

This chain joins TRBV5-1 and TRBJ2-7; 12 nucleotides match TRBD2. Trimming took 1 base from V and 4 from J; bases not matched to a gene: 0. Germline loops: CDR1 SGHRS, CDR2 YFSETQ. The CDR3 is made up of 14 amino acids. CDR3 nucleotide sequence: TGCGCCAGCAGCTTGCTAGCGGGAGGGTACGAGCAGTACTTC. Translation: CASSLLAGGYEQYF.

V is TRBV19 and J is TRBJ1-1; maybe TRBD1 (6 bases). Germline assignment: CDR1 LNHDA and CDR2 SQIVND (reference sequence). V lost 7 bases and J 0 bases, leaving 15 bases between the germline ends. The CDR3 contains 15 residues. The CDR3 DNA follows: TGTGCCAGTACTACAGGGAGAGGGATGAACACTGAAGCTTTCTTT. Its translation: CASTTGRGMNTEAFF.

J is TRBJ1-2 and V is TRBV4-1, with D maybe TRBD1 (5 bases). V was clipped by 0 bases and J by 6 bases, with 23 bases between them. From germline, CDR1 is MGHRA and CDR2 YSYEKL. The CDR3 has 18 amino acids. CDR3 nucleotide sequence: TGCGCCAGCAGCCAAGATACCCCGGCGGGACGGCCTAGGAATGGCTACACCTTC. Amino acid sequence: CASSQDTPAGRPRNGYTF.

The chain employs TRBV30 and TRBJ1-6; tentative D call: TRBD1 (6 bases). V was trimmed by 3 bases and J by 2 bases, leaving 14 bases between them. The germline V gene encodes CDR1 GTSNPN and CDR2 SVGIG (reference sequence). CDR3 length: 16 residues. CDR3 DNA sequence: TGTGCCTGGAGACTCAGGGGTTCGGCCTATAATTCACCCCTCCACTTT. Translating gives CAWRLRGSAYNSPLHF. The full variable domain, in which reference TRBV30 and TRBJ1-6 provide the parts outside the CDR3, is SQTIHQWPATLVQPVGSPLSLECTVEGTSNPNLYWYRQAAGRGLQLLFYSVGIGQISSEVPQNLSASRPQDRQFILSSKKLLLSDSGFYLCAWRLRGSAYNSPLHFGNGTRLTVT.

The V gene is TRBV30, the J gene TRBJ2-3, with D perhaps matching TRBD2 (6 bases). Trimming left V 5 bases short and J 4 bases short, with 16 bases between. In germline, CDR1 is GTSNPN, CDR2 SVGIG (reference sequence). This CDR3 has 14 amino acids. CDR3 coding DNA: TGTGCCTGGGCTGTGGGGACGGGAGCAGATACGCAGTATTTT. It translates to CAWAVGTGADTQYF.

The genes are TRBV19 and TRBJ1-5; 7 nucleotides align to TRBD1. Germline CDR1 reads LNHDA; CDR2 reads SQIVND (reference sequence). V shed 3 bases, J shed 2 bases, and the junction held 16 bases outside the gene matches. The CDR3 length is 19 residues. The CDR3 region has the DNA TGTGCCAGTAGTATTCTTATCGACAGGGCCAATTTGGGCAATCAGCCCCAGCATTTT. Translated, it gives CASSILIDRANLGNQPQHF.

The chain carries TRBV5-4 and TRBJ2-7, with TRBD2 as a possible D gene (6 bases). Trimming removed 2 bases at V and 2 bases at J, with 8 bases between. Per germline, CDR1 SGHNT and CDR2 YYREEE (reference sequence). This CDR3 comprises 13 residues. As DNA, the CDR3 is TGTGCCAGCAGCTTAGCGGGCACCTACGAGCAGTACTTC. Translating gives CASSLAGTYEQYF.

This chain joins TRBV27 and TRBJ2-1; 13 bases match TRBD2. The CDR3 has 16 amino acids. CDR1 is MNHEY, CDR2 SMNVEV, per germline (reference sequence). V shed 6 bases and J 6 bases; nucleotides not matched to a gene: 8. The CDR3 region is CASSPLGTSGANEQFF. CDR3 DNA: TGTGCCAGCAGCCCGTTGGGGACTAGCGGGGCCAATGAGCAGTTCTTC.

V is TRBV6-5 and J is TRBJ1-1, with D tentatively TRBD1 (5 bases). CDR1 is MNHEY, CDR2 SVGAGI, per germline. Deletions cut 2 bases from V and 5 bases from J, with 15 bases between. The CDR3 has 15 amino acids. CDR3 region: CASSYRGGTNTEAFF. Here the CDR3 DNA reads TGTGCCAGCAGTTACAGGGGAGGAACGAATACTGAAGCTTTCTTT.

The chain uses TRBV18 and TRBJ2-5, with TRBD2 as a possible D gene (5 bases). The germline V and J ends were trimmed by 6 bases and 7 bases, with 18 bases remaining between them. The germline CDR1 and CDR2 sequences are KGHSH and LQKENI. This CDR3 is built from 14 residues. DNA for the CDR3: TGTGCCAGCTCCCCCGTGATCGGGGAAGGGACCCAGTACTTC. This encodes CASSPVIGEGTQYF.

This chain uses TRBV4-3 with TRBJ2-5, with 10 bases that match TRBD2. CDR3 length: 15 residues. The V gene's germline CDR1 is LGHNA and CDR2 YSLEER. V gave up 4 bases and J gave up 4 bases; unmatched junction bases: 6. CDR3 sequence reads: CASSRGLAGVETQYF. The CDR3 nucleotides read TGCGCCAGCAGCCGGGGTCTAGCGGGAGTAGAGACCCAGTACTTC.

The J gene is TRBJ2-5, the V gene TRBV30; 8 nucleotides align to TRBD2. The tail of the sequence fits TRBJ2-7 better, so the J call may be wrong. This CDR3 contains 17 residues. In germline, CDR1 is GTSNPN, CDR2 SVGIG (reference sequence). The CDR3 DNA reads TGTGCCTGGAGCGAAATAGCGGGGTTACGCAGCTCCTACGAGCAGTACTTC. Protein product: CAWSEIAGLRSSYEQYF.

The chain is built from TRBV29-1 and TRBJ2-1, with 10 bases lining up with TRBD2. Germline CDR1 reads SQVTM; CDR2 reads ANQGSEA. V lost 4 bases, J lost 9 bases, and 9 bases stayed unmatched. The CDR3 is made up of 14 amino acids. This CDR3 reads CSVALAGAWGEQFF. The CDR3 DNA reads TGCAGCGTTGCCCTAGCGGGAGCTTGGGGTGAGCAGTTCTTC.

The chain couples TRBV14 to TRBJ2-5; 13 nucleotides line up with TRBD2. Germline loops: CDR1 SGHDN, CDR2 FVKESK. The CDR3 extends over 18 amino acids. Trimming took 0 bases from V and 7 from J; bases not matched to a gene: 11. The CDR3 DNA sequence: TGTGCCAGCAGCCAAGAGGGACTAGCGGGGAGTCGAGGTGTGACCCAGTACTTC. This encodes CASSQEGLAGSRGVTQYF.

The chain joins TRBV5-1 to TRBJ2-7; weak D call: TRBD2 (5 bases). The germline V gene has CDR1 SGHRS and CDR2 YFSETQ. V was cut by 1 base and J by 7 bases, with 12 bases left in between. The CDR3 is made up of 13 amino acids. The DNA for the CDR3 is TGCGCCAGCAGCTTGTCACAGCCGGGGGAGCAGTACTTC. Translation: CASSLSQPGEQYF.

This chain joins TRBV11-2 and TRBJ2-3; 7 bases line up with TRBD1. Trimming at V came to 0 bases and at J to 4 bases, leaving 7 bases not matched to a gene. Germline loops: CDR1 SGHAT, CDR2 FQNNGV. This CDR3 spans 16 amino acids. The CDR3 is CASSLDGAGGSDTQYF. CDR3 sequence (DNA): TGTGCCAGCAGCTTAGATGGTGCAGGGGGTTCAGATACGCAGTATTTT.

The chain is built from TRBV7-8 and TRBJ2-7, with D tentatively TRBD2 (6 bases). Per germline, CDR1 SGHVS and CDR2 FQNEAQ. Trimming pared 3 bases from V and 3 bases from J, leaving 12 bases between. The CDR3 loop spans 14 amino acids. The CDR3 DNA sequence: TGTGCCAGCAGCTTCATTAGCGGAGGCTACGAGCAGTACTTC. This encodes CASSFISGGYEQYF.

The chain's CDR3 is CASMGQVNTEAFF. CDR3 in DNA: TGTGCCAGCATGGGACAGGTGAACACTGAAGCTTTCTTT. The chain joins TRBV6-4 to TRBJ1-1; 8 bases line up with TRBD1. V gave up 7 bases and J gave up 0 bases; unmatched junction bases: 1. Germline lookup yields CDR1 MRHNA and CDR2 SNTAGT. This CDR3 has 13 residues.

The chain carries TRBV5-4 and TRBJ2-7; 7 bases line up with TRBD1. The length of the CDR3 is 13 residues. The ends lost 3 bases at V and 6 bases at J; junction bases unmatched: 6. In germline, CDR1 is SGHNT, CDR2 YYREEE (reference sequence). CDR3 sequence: CASSSNRGPEQYF. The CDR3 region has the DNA TGTGCCAGCAGCTCCAACAGGGGACCCGAGCAGTACTTC.

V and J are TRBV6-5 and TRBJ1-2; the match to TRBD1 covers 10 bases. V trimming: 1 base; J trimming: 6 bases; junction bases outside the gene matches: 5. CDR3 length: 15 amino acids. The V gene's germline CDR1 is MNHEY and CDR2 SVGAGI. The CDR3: CASSYFRDRGDGYTF. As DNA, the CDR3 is TGTGCCAGCAGTTACTTTCGGGACAGGGGCGATGGCTACACCTTC.

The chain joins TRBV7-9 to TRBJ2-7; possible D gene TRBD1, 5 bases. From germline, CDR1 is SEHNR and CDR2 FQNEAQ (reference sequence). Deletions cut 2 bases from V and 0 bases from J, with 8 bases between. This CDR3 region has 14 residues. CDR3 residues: CASSLKGYSYEQYF. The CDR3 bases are TGTGCCAGCAGCTTAAAGGGGTACTCCTACGAGCAGTACTTC.

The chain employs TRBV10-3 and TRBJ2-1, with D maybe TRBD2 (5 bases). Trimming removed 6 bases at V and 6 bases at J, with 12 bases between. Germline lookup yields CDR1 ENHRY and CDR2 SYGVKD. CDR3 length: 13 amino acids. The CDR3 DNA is TGTGCCATCAGACCGGACTTGACCAATGAGCAGTTCTTC. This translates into CAIRPDLTNEQFF.

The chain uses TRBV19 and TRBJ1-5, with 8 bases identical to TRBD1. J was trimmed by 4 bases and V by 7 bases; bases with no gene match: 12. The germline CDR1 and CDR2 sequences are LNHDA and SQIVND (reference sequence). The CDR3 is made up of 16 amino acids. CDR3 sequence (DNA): TGTGCCAGTACCCTAGAGTGGACAGGGAGGAATCAGCCCCAGCATTTT. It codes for CASTLEWTGRNQPQHF. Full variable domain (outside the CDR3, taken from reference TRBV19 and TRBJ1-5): DGGITQSPKYLFRKEGQNVTLSCEQNLNHDAMYWYRQDPGQGLRLIYYSQIVNDFQKGDIAEGYSVSREKKESFPLTVTSAQKNPTAFYLCASTLEWTGRNQPQHFGDGTRLSIL.

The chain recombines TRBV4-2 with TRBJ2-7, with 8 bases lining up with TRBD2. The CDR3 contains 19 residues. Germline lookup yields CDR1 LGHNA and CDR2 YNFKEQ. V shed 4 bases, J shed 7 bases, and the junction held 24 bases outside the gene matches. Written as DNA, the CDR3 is TGTGCCAGCAGCCCAACTCCTACCCCAGGGGCGGGAGGCAGGGTGGAGCAGTACTTC. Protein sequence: CASSPTPTPGAGGRVEQYF.

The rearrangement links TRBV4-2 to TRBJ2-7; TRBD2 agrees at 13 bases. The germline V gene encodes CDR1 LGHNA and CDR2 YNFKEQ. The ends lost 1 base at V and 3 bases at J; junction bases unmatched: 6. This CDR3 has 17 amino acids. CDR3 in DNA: TGTGCCAGCAGCCAAGGCGATGGGACTAGCGGGAACTACGAGCAGTACTTC. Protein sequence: CASSQGDGTSGNYEQYF.

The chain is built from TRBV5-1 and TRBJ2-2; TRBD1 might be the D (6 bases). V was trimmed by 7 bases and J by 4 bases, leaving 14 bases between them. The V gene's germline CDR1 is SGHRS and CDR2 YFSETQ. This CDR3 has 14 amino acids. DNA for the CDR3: TGCGCCAGCGGCAGGGGCGAACCCACCGGGGAGCTGTTTTTT. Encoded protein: CASGRGEPTGELFF.